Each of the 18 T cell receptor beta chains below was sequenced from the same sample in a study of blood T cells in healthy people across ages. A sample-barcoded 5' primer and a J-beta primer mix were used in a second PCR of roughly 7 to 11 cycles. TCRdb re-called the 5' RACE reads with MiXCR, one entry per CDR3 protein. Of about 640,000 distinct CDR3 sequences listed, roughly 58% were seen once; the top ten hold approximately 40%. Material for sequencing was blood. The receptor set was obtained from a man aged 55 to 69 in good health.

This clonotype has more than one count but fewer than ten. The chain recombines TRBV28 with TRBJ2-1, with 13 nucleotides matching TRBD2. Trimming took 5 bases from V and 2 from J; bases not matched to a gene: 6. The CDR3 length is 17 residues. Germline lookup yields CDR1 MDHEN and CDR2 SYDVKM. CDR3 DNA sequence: TGTGCCAGCAGTCCACACGGACTAGCGGGAGCCTACAATGAGCAGTTCTTC. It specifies CASSPHGLAGAYNEQFF.

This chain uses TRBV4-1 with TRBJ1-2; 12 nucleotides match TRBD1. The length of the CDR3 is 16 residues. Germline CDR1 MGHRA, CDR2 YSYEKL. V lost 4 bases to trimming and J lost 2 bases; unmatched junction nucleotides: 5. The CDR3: CASSPRDRGLNYGYTF. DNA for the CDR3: TGCGCCAGCAGCCCCCGGGACAGGGGGCTAAACTATGGCTACACCTTC.

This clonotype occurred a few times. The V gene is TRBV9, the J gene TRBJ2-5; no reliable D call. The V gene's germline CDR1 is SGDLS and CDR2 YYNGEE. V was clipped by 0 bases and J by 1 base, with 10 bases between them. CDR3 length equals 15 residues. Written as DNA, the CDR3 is TGTGCCAGCAGCGTAGGGGCTACGATCCAAGAGACCCAGTACTTC. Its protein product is CASSVGATIQETQYF.

The CDR3 loop is CATSPRTGGTFYEQYF. DNA for the CDR3: TGTGCCACCAGCCCAAGGACAGGGGGCACTTTCTACGAGCAGTACTTC. The chain is built from TRBV15 and TRBJ2-7, with 11 bases lining up with TRBD1. This CDR3 contains 16 residues. With 5 bases clipped from V and 3 bases from J, the junction kept 9 bases outside the gene matches. The germline CDR1 and CDR2 sequences are LNHNV and YYDKDF (reference sequence).

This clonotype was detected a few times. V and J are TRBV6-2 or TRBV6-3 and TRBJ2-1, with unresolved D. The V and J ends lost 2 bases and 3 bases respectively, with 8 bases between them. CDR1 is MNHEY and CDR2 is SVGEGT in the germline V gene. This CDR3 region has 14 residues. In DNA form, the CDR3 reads TGTGCCAGCAGTTACGGGGTGGGCTACAATGAGCAGTTCTTC. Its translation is CASSYGVGYNEQFF.

The DNA for the CDR3 is TGCAGTGCTAGGATGACAGGGCCAATCATGGACGAGCAGTACTTC. It is translated as CSARMTGPIMDEQYF. The V and J genes are TRBV20-1 and TRBJ2-7; 7 nucleotides agree with TRBD1. CDR3 length: 15 residues. V dropped 3 bases and J dropped 5; count of bases not matched to a gene: 13. CDR1 is DFQATT, CDR2 SNEGSKA, per germline (reference sequence).

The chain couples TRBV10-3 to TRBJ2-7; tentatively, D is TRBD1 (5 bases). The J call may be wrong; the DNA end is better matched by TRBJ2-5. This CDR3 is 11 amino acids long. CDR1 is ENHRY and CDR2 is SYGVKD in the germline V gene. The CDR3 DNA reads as TGTGCCATCTCCTCGCAGGGGACCCAGTACTTC. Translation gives CAISSQGTQYF.

The CDR3 sequence is CASSPQGTGLQSGGYTF. In nucleotides, the CDR3 is TGTGCCAGCAGTCCCCAAGGGACAGGGCTTCAATCGGGAGGCTACACCTTC. J is TRBJ1-2 and V is TRBV12-3 or TRBV12-4; 9 bases fit TRBD1. J was trimmed by 8 bases and V by 5 bases; bases with no gene match: 18. The CDR3 is 17 residues long.

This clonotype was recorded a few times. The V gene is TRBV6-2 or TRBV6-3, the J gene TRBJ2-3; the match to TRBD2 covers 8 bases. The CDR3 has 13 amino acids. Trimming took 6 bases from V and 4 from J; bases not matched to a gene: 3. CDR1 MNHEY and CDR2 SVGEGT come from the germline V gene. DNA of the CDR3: TGTGCCAGCAGGCCGACTAGCGCAGATACGCAGTATTTT. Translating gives CASRPTSADTQYF.

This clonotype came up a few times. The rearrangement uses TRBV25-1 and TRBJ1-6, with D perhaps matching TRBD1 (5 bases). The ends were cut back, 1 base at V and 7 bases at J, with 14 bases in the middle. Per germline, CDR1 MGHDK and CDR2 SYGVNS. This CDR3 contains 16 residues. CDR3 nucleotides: TGTGCCAGCAGTGAATGGGGGGGAGAGCCCAATTCACCCCTCCACTTT. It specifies CASSEWGGEPNSPLHF.

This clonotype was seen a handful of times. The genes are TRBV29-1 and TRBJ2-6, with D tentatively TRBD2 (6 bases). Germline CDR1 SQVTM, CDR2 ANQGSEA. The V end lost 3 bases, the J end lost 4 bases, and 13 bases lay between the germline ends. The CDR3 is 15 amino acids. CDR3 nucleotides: TGCAGCGTTGATGTCGGGGGATCAGGGGCCAACGTCCTGACTTTC. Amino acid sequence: CSVDVGGSGANVLTF.

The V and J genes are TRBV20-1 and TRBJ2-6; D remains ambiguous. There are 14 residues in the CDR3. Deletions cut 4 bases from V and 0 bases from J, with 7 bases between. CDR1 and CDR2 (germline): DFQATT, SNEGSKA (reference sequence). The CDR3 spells CSATPSSGANVLTF. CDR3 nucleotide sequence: TGCAGTGCTACCCCAAGCTCTGGGGCCAACGTCCTGACTTTC.

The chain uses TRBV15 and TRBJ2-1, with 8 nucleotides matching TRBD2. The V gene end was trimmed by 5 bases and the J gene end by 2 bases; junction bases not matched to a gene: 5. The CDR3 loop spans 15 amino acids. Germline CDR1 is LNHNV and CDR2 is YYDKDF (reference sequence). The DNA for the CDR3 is TGTGCCACCAGCGCTAATAGCGGGGCCTACAATGAGCAGTTCTTC. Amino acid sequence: CATSANSGAYNEQFF.

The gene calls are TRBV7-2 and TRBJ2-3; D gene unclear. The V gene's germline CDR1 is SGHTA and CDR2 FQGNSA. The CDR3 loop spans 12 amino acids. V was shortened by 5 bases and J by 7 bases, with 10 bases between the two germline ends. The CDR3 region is CASSPSANTQYF. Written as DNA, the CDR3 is TGTGCCAGCAGCCCTAGTGCCAATACGCAGTATTTT.

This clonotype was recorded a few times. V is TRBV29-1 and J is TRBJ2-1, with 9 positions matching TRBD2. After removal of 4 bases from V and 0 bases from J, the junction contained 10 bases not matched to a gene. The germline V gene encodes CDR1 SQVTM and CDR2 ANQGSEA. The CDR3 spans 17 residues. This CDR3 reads CSVGELAGPGSYNEQFF. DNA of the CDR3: TGCAGCGTTGGCGAACTAGCGGGTCCAGGCTCCTACAATGAGCAGTTCTTC.

For the CDR3, the DNA is TGCGCCAGCAGCCAGACCCGCGAAGATGAGCAGTTCTTC. It is translated as CASSQTREDEQFF. This sequence joins TRBV4-1 and TRBJ2-1; no clear D gene. Looked up from germline, CDR1 is MGHRA and CDR2 is YSYEKL. V lost 3 bases and J lost 8, with 11 bases in between. CDR3 length: 13 residues.

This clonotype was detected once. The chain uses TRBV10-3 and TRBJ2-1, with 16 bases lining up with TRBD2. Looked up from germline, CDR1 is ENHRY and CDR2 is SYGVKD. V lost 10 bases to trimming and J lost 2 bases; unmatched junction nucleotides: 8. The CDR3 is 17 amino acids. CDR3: CATHGTSGGGAYNEQFF. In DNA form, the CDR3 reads TGTGCCACTCATGGGACTAGCGGGGGGGGCGCCTACAATGAGCAGTTCTTC.

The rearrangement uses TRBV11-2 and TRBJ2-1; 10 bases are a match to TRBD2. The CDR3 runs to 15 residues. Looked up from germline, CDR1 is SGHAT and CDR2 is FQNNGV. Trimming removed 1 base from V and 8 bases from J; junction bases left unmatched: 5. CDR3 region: CASSLVAGGAYEQFF. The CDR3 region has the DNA TGTGCCAGCAGCTTAGTAGCGGGGGGCGCGTATGAGCAGTTCTTC.